This T cell receptor (beta chain) is from a study of cytomegalovirus exposure and HLA in healthy donors. PCR was performed using 60 Vbeta and 13 Jbeta primers. Measured with immunoSEQ multiplex PCR; TCRdb has only the in-frame clones, and not every one. Among about 180,000 clones listed, around 80% were seen once. This clone was seen more than once but under ten times. Its antigen is still unknown. Points from the study as a whole: The authors considered a cluster of highly shared sequence variants likely to be a sequencing artifact.

CDR3 length: 13 amino acids. The germline gives CDR1 KGHSH, CDR2 LQKENI. V lost 1 base and J 8 bases, leaving 8 bases between the germline ends. The rearrangement joins TRBV18 to TRBJ1-4, with D hard to call. This TCR derives from a woman between 45 and 60 years old in good health and CMV-seropositive. The sequencing sample was made of PBMCs. CDR3 in amino acids: CASSPRGGEKLFF. The DNA of the CDR3 is TGTGCCAGCTCACCACGAGGAGGCGAAAAACTGTTTTTT. The full variable domain, its missing parts supplied by reference TRBV18 and TRBJ1-4, is NAGVMQNPRHLVRRRGQEARLRCSPMKGHSHVYWYRQLPEEGLKFMVYLQKENIIDESGMPKERFSAEFPKEGPSILRIQQVVRGDSAAYFCASSPRGGEKLFFGSGTQLSVL.